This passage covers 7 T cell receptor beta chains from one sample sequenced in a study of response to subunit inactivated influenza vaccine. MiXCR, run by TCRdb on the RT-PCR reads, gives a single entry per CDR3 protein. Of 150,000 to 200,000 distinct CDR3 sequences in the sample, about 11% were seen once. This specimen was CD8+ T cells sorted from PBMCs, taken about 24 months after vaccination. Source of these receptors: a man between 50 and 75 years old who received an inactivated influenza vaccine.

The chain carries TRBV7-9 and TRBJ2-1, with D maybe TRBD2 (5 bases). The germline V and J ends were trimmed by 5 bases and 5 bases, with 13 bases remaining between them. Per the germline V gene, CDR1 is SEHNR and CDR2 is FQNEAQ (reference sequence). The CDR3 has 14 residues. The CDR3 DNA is TGTGCCAGCAGCCCAACGCACGGGGACAATGAGCAGTTCTTC. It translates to CASSPTHGDNEQFF. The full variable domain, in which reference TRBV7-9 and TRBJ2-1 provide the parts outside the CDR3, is DTGVSQNPRHKITKRGQNVTFRCDPISEHNRLYWYRQTLGQGPEFLTYFQNEAQLEKSRLLSDRFSAERPKGSFSTLEIQRTEQGDSAMYLCASSPTHGDNEQFFGPGTRLTVL.

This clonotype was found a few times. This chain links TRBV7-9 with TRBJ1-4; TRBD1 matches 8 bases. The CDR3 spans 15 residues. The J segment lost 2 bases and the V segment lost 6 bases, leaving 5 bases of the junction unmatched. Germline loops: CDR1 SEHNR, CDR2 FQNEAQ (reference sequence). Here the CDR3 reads CASSQTGATNEKLFF. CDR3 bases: TGTGCCAGCAGTCAGACAGGGGCGACTAATGAAAAACTGTTTTTT.

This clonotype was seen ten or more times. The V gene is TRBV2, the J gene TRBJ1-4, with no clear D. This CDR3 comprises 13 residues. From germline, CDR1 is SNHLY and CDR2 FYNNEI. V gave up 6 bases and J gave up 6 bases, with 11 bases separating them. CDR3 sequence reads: CASSPNTDEKLFF. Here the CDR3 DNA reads TGTGCCAGCAGCCCGAATACGGATGAAAAACTGTTTTTT.

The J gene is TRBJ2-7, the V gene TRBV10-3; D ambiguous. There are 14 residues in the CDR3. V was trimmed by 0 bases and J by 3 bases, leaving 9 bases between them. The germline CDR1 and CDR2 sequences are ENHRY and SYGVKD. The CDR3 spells CAISESLGNYEQYF. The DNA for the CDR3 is TGTGCCATCAGTGAGTCGTTAGGGAACTACGAGCAGTACTTC.

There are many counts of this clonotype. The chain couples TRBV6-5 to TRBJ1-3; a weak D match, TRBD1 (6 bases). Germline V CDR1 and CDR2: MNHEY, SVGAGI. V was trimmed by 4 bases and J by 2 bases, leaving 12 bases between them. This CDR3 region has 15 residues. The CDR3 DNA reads TGTGCCAGCAGTTGGTCACAGGGAACTGGAAACACCATATATTTT. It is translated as CASSWSQGTGNTIYF.

The CDR3 spells CASSTGTVYGYTF. The CDR3 DNA follows: TGTGCCAGCAGCACAGGGACAGTCTATGGCTACACCTTC. This chain joins TRBV11-2 and TRBJ1-2; 7 nucleotides align to TRBD1. The germline CDR1 and CDR2 sequences are SGHAT and FQNNGV. The CDR3 covers 13 residues. Trimming took 5 bases from V and 4 from J; bases not matched to a gene: 4.

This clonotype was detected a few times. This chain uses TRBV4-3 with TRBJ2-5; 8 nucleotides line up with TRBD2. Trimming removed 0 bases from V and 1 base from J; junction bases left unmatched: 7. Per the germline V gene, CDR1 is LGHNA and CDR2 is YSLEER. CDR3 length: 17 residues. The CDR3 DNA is TGCGCCAGCAGCCAAGAAGTTGGAACTAGCGGCCAAGAGACCCAGTACTTC. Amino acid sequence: CASSQEVGTSGQETQYF.